A selection of T cell receptor beta chains follows, all from one sample in a study of T-cell reconstitution after alpha-beta-depleted transplantation in children. TCRdb reanalysed the PCR reads using MiXCR and keeps one entry per CDR3 protein. The sample consists of roughly 790,000 distinct CDR3 sequences, about 15% of them appearing once. Here the sequenced sample was PBMCs, mostly from graft donor cells, taken 360 days after TCRalphabeta/CD19-depleted stem cell transplant. These receptors all come from a male patient between 10 and 17 years old who had a stem cell transplant for acute lymphoblastic leukemia, so the T cells may come from the graft donor. Each CDR3 is given with its conserved first and last residue. A D gene is named only where the DNA matches it firmly. Size tells how often a clone was seen (once, few, many) or the class of an expanded clone, and some rows leave it out.

D gene | J gene | clone size | V gene | CDR3 DNA | CDR3 protein
TRBD1 | TRBJ2-5 | NA | TRBV12-3/TRBV12-4 | TGTGCCAGCAGTTTGACAGGGGGTAATTGGGAGACCCAGTACTTC | CASSLTGGNWETQYF
TRBD2 | TRBJ2-7 | NA | TRBV12-3/TRBV12-4 | TGTGCCAGCAGTTTCAGGCTAGCGGTCCCCCCCAACGAGCAGTACTTC | CASSFRLAVPPNEQYF
NA | TRBJ2-5 | NA | TRBV21-1 | TGTGCCAGCAGCCGGACAGGGGAGAAAGAGACCCAGTACTTC | CASSRTGEKETQYF
NA | TRBJ2-1 | NA | TRBV5-1 | TGCGCCAGCAGCTTCGGGAGTAGGTTAGGAAATGAGCAGTTCTTC | CASSFGSRLGNEQFF
TRBD1 | TRBJ2-7 | NA | TRBV6-5 | TGTGCCAGCAGCCCCGGTGGGACAGGGGGCTACGAGCAGTACTTC | CASSPGGTGGYEQYF
NA | TRBJ1-2 | few | TRBV12-3/TRBV12-4 | TGTGCCAGCAGTTTCTCAGACAGGTTGTATGGCTACACCTTC | CASSFSDRLYGYTF
NA | TRBJ2-3 | few | TRBV2 | TGTGCCACCCCGAGGGTCACAGATACGCAGTATTTT | CATPRVTDTQYF
TRBD2 | TRBJ2-1 | NA | TRBV7-9 | TGTGCCAGCAGCTTAGAAGGGACTAGTGGCAATGAGCAGTTCTTC | CASSLEGTSGNEQFF
NA | TRBJ2-7 | many | TRBV7-2 | TGTGCCACCTGGACAGTCTCTTCCCCGGGCCACTTC | CATWTVSSPGHF
TRBD2 | TRBJ2-7 | NA | TRBV2 | TGTGCCAGCTTAGGACTAGGCTACGAGCAGTACTTC | CASLGLGYEQYF
NA | TRBJ2-5 | NA | TRBV25-1 | TGTGCCAGCGGATCGCTCGCCCAGTACTTC | CASGSLAQYF
NA | TRBJ2-5 | few | TRBV6-6 | TGTGCCAGCGGAGGCGCCCAGTACTTC | CASGGAQYF
NA | TRBJ2-1 | NA | TRBV5-1 | TGCGCCAGCAGTCAACAGGGTCGCACACACACGAATGAGCAGTTCTTC | CASSQQGRTHTNEQFF
NA | TRBJ2-2 | NA | TRBV5-6 | TGTGCCAGCAGCTTGGAGATGAACACCGGGGAGCTGTTTTTT | CASSLEMNTGELFF
NA | TRBJ2-7 | many | TRBV10-2 | TGCGCCAGCAGTGATGTCGCCGAGCAGTACTTC | CASSDVAEQYF
TRBD2 | TRBJ2-1 | few | TRBV5-1 | TGCGCTACGGGAGCGGGAGGGGCCTACAATGAGCAGTTCTTC | CATGAGGAYNEQFF
NA | TRBJ1-3 | NA | TRBV20-1 | TGCAGTGTCCGGACACACTCTGGAAACACCATATATTTT | CSVRTHSGNTIYF
TRBD1 | TRBJ1-1 | NA | TRBV29-1 | TGCAGCGGACGAGGGGACAGGGGATGGACTGAAGCTTTCTTT | CSGRGDRGWTEAFF
NA | TRBJ2-7 | NA | TRBV5-1 | TGCGCCAGCAGATCCGACAGGCCCTTCTACGAGCAGTACTTC | CASRSDRPFYEQYF
TRBD2 | TRBJ2-1 | many | TRBV4-1 | TGCGCCAGCAGCCCTCGACTAGCCCAAAATGAGCAGTTCTTC | CASSPRLAQNEQFF
TRBD1 | TRBJ2-5 | NA | TRBV18 | TGTGCCAGCTCACCAATCGGGACAGGGGCAAACCAAAGGACCCAGTACTTC | CASSPIGTGANQRTQYF
NA | TRBJ1-6 | few | TRBV5-1 | TGCGCCAGCAGCTTGAGCGCGAATTCACCCCTCCACTTT | CASSLSANSPLHF
NA | TRBJ2-7 | once | TRBV18 | TGTGCCAGCTCACTCGGACAGAGCTACGAGCAGCACTTC | CASSLGQSYEQHF
NA | TRBJ2-3 | NA | TRBV19 | TGTGCCAGTAGTATACATGCGGGGGCCACAGATACGCAGTATTTT | CASSIHAGATDTQYF
TRBD1 | TRBJ2-7 | few | TRBV7-9 | TGTGCCAGCAGTACAGGGGACGGATTCTACGAGCAGTACTTC | CASSTGDGFYEQYF
TRBD2 | TRBJ2-7 | few | TRBV4-2 | TGTGCCAGCAGCCAAGATGGAGAGTCCGGGACTAGCGACGACGAGCAGTACTTC | CASSQDGESGTSDDEQYF
NA | TRBJ1-5 | few | TRBV5-6 | TGTGCCAGCACCTTCCGTGGGGGGCGTCAGCCCCAGCATTTT | CASTFRGGRQPQHF
NA | TRBJ2-4 | few | TRBV5-1 | TGCGCCAGCAGCTTGGGCAGCCGGGACATTCAGTACTTC | CASSLGSRDIQYF
NA | TRBJ2-2 | few | TRBV9 | TGTGCCAGCAGCGCCAACTGGGGACGATCGAACACCGGGGAGCTGTTTTTT | CASSANWGRSNTGELFF
TRBD2 | TRBJ2-5 | few | TRBV24-1 | TGTGCCACCAGTTCAGCGGGAGAGAAAGAGACCCAGTACTTC | CATSSAGEKETQYF
NA | TRBJ2-5 | NA | TRBV10-2 | TGCGCCAGCAGTGATCCGGGAGTGGCAGAGACCCAGTACTTC | CASSDPGVAETQYF
NA | TRBJ2-7 | few | TRBV29-1 | TGCAGCGTTGTAAGGCAGGGCGGCGAGCAGTACTTC | CSVVRQGGEQYF
TRBD2 | TRBJ2-1 | NA | TRBV6-2/TRBV6-3 | TGTGCCAGGCGTCCCGGCCTATCCGGGACTAGCGGGAACAATGAGCAGTTCTTC | CARRPGLSGTSGNNEQFF
NA | TRBJ2-5 | few | TRBV25-1 | TGTGCCAGCAGTGAGTTCACGAAAGAGACCCAGTACTTC | CASSEFTKETQYF
TRBD1 | TRBJ2-1 | many | TRBV12-3/TRBV12-4 | TGTGCCAGCAGTTTAGCCGGACAGGTAAATGAGCAGTTCTTC | CASSLAGQVNEQFF
TRBD2 | TRBJ2-3 | NA | TRBV18 | TGTGCCAGCTCACCACAAGCCGGGACTAGCGGGACTCATACGCAGTATTTT | CASSPQAGTSGTHTQYF
NA | TRBJ1-2 | few | TRBV4-2 | TGTGCCAGCAGCCTCCCACAGAGAGTCAACTATGGCTACACCTTC | CASSLPQRVNYGYTF
NA | TRBJ2-3 | many | TRBV12-3/TRBV12-4 | TGTGCCAGCAGTTTCCGGGGGTTTAGCACAGATACGCAGTATTTT | CASSFRGFSTDTQYF
NA | TRBJ2-2 | many | TRBV7-7 | TGTGCCAGCAGCTGGACGAACACCGGGGAGCTGTTTTTT | CASSWTNTGELFF
TRBD2 | TRBJ2-1 | NA | TRBV11-2 | TGTGCCAGCAGCTCTTGGACTAGCGGGGCCTACAATGAGCAGTTCTTC | CASSSWTSGAYNEQFF
TRBD1 | TRBJ2-1 | few | TRBV18 | TGTGCCAGCTCACCCAACCGGGACAGTGCGAGGTTCTTC | CASSPNRDSARFF
TRBD2 | TRBJ2-2 | NA | TRBV5-1 | TGCGCAACTCGGACTAGCGGGAGAACGAACCCCGGGGAGCTGTTTTTT | CATRTSGRTNPGELFF
NA | TRBJ2-5 | NA | TRBV5-1 | TGCGCCAGCAGTAAAGGGACTTTACAACAAGAGACCCAGTACTTC | CASSKGTLQQETQYF
TRBD1 | TRBJ1-2 | NA | TRBV27 | TGTGCCAGCGTACCCTTCTACCCGGGACAGGGCTATGGCTACACCTTC | CASVPFYPGQGYGYTF
NA | TRBJ1-2 | few | TRBV5-1 | TGCGCCAGCACCTTGGGGACATACCTAAACTATGGCTACACCTTC | CASTLGTYLNYGYTF
TRBD1 | TRBJ1-4 | few | TRBV20-1 | TGCAGTGCTCTGGACAGGCCCTTCACTCTTAATGAAAAACTGTTTTTT | CSALDRPFTLNEKLFF
NA | TRBJ2-5 | few | TRBV18 | TGTGCCAGCTCGAGGTTCGACGGCCAGTACTTC | CASSRFDGQYF
TRBD1 | TRBJ1-1 | few | TRBV27 | TGTGCCAGCAGTTTGGACAGGAAAAAGAACACTGAAGCTTTCTTT | CASSLDRKKNTEAFF
TRBD2 | TRBJ2-7 | few | TRBV9 | TGTGCCAGCAGCGTAGGGGGAGGCGGGGGTTTTTACGAGCAGTACTTC | CASSVGGGGGFYEQYF
TRBD1 | TRBJ2-5 | few | TRBV28 | TGTGCCAGCAGCCCCGGGACAGGGCGAGAGACCCAGTACTTC | CASSPGTGRETQYF
NA | TRBJ2-7 | NA | TRBV12-3/TRBV12-4 | TGTGCCAGCAGTTTAAGAAGCGCCGCCTACGAGCAGTACTTC | CASSLRSAAYEQYF
TRBD2 | TRBJ2-2 | NA | TRBV3-1 | TGTGCCAGCAGCCAATTGGGAGCGGGGACCGGGGAGCTGTTTTTT | CASSQLGAGTGELFF